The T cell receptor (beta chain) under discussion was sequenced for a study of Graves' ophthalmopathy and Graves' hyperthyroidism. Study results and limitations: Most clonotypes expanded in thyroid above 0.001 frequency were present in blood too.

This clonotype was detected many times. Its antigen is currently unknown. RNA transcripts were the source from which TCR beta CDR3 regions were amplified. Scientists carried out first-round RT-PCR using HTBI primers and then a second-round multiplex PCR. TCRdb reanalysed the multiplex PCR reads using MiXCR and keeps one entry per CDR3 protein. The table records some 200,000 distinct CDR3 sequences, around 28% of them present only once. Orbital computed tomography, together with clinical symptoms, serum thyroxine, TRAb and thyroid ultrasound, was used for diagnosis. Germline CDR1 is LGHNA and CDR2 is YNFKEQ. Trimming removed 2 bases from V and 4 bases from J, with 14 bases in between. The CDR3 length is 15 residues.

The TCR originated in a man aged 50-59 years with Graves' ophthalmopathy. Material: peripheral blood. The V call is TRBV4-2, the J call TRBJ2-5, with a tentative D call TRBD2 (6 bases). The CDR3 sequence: CASSQTPSVGETQYF. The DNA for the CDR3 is TGTGCCAGCAGCCAAACCCCTAGCGTGGGAGAGACCCAGTACTTC.